This T cell receptor (beta chain) was profiled in a study of CD8+ T cells in alopecia areata. Germline CDR1 and CDR2: MGHRA and YSYEKL. With 0 bases clipped from V and 9 bases from J, the junction kept 2 bases outside the gene matches. This CDR3 has 13 amino acids. Sequencing used cDNA as its template, made by extracting RNA and reverse transcribing it. Some clones are missing from TCRdb's copy, which holds only in-frame ones; the method was immunoSEQ multiplex PCR. Of 130,000 or so clones detected, under 65% appear once; the ten largest clones hold approximately 5.1%. Points on this clone: Antigen specificity is unknown.

Points from the study as a whole: Sharing of TCR sequences between patients (possibly for HLA-related reasons) was less clear than in mice. Just one nonresponder means the tie between baseline CD8+ expansion and response stays uncertain. Persistence in scalp and blood during tofacitinib was observed for many expanded lesional clones.

Treatment meaning: oral pan-JAK inhibitor, 5-10 mg twice daily. V is TRBV4-1 and J is TRBJ2-1; 7 bases agree with TRBD1. The TCR comes from a human donor with alopecia areata. The specimen comprised CD4+ T cells sorted from blood, sampled at week 4, from a patient treated with tofacitinib. The CDR3 DNA sequence: TGCGCCAGCAGCCAAGATAGGGGGCTTGAGCAGTTCTTC. Protein product: CASSQDRGLEQFF.